The TCR beta chain described here comes from a study of glioma-infiltrating T cells after dendritic cell vaccination. The CDR3 consists of 15 residues. The trim removed 3 bases at V and 6 bases at J, leaving 5 bases unmatched. The germline gives CDR1 SGHTA, CDR2 FQGNSA. Profiled with immunoSEQ multiplex PCR; TCRdb holds only in-frame clones, not every one. The repertoire holds more than 95,000 clones, with 81% as singletons. This sample comprised blood, obtained before dendritic cell vaccination. The clonotype comes from a human donor with glioblastoma. The genes are TRBV7-2 and TRBJ1-5; the match to TRBD1 covers 10 bases. CDR3 region: CASSFVGQGGQPQHF. CDR3 bases: TGTGCCAGCAGCTTCGTCGGACAGGGGGGTCAGCCCCAGCATTTT.